The clone carrying this T cell receptor (beta chain) was counted a single time. These data originate in a study of blood T cell repertoires in COVID-19. Study at large: Collection of acute and convalescent COVID-19 samples took place in the United States, Italy and Spain. T cells, B-cell-depleted T cells, or PBMCs provided the cDNA or gDNA that served as material.

Authors' data handling: Estimated nucleated cell counts came from reference gene primer amplification. Method: immunoSEQ multiplex PCR; TCRdb's copy keeps in-frame clones and lacks some. The DNA gave D and trimming, while V, J and clone size come from that table. The sample lists about 57,000 clones; 91% were seen once. Deletions cut 2 bases from V and 5 bases from J, with 9 bases between. CDR1 and CDR2 from the germline V gene are SEHNR and FQNEAQ (reference sequence). The length of the CDR3 is 13 residues. Sequencing was performed on peripheral blood. The clonotype comes from a man in his fifties or sixties with acute or convalescent COVID-19. The J gene is TRBJ2-5, the V gene TRBV7-9, with a weak D call TRBD1 (5 bases). In DNA, the CDR3 is TGTGCCAGCAGCTTAAGACAGTTGGAGACCCAGTACTTC. It yields the protein CASSLRQLETQYF.